The entry that follows covers one T cell receptor (beta chain) sequence. Clones were read by immunoSEQ multiplex PCR, and TCRdb kept only the in-frame ones, dropping some. The table lists a few million clones, just over 90% of them singletons. This sample is part of a study of shared clonotypes between healthy human individuals. The V segment lost 8 bases and the J segment 3 bases; nucleotides outside the gene matches: 6. The germline V gene encodes CDR1 LNHDA and CDR2 SQIVND (reference sequence). This CDR3 has 13 residues. The clonotype was recovered from a man between 18 and 35 years old in good health. Some clones in this sample may be carry-over from other donors' samples. The chain uses TRBV19 and TRBJ2-7; 8 positions match TRBD2. Sequencing was carried out using naive CD4+ T cells from PBMCs. The subset denotes: CD45RA+ positively selected. CDR3 coding DNA: TGTGCCAGTCAGGCTAGCGGGTACTACGAGCAGTACTTC. This codes for CASQASGYYEQYF.